This record covers a single T cell receptor beta chain. Antigen: not known. The sample originates from a study of Graves' ophthalmopathy and Graves' hyperthyroidism. RNA served as the template for amplifying TCR beta CDR3 regions. HTBI primers served in a first-round RT-PCR, which a second-round multiplex PCR followed. A single record per CDR3 protein comes from TCRdb applying MiXCR to the multiplex PCR reads. The sample lists over 150,000 distinct CDR3 sequences, 37% seen once, with about 5.8% in the top ten. Study conclusions and caveats: The model's ophthalmopathy progression predictions had roughly 69% sensitivity and roughly 72% specificity. Separation of ophthalmopathy from stable hyperthyroidism was achieved by a 13-signature model, at 85% to 90% sensitivity and approximately 84% specificity.

The sequence came from a woman in her thirties or forties with Graves' ophthalmopathy. The specimen sequenced was peripheral blood.

For the CDR3, the DNA is TGTGCCAGCAGCAATGGACAGGGCTATGGCTACACCTTC. This gives the protein CASSNGQGYGYTF. V and J are TRBV27 and TRBJ1-2; 8 bases line up with TRBD1. V shed 6 bases and J 4 bases; nucleotides not matched to a gene: 4. From germline, CDR1 is MNHEY and CDR2 SMNVEV (reference sequence). The CDR3 has 13 residues.